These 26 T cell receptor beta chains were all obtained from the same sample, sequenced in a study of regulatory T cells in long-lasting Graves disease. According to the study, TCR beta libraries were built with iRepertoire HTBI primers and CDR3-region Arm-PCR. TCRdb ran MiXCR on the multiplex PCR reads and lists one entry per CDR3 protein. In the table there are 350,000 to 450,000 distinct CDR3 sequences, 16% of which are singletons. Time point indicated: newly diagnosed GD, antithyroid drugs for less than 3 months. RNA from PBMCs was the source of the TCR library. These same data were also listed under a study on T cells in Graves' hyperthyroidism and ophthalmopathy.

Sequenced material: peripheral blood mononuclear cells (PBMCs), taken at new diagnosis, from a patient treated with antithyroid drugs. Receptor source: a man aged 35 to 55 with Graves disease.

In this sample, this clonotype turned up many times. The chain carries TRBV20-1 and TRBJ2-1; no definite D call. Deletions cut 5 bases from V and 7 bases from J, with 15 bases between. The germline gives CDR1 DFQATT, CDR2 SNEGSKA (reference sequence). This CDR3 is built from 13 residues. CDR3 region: CSAPPWARNEQFF. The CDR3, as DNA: TGCAGTGCTCCCCCTTGGGCCAGGAATGAGCAGTTCTTC.

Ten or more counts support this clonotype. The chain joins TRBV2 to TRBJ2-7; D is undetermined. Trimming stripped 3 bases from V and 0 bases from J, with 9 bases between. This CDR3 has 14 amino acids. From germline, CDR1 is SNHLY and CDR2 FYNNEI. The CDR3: CASSDSRSSYEQYF. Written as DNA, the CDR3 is TGTGCCAGCAGTGACTCTCGGAGCTCCTACGAGCAGTACTTC.

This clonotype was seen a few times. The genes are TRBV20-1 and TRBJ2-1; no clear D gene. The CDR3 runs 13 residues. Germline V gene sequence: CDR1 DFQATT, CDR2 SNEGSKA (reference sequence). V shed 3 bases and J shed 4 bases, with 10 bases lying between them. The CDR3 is CSASHAPYNEQFF. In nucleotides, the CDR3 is TGCAGTGCTAGCCACGCCCCGTACAATGAGCAGTTCTTC.

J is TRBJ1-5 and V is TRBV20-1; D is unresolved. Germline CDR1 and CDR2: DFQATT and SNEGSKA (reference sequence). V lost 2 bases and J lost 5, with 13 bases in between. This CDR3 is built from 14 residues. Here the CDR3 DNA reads TGCAGTGCTAGATACCTAAATATGGATCAGCCCCAGCATTTT. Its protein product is CSARYLNMDQPQHF.

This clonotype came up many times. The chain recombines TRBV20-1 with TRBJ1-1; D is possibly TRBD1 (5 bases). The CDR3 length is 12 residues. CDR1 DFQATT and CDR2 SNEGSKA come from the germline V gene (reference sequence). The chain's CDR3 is CRGGFLNTEAFF. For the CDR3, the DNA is TGCAGGGGGGGGTTTCTGAACACTGAAGCTTTCTTT.

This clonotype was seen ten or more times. CDR3 region: CATSRPGQGATVTLFF. The CDR3 nucleotides are TGTGCCACCAGCAGGCCGGGACAGGGGGCGACTGTAACCCTGTTTTTT. The chain has TRBV15 and TRBJ1-4; TRBD1 matches 12 bases. Germline lookup yields CDR1 LNHNV and CDR2 YYDKDF (reference sequence). Unmatched junction bases numbered 13, after V lost 3 bases and J lost 14 bases. The CDR3 is 16 amino acids. Looking up the rest from reference TRBV15 and TRBJ1-4 gives the full variable domain: DAMVIQNPRYQVTQFGKPVTLSCSQTLNHNVMYWYQQKSSQAPKLLFHYYDKDFNNEADTPDNFQSRRPNTSFCFLDIRSPGLGDTAMYLCATSRPGQGATVTLFFGSGTQLSVL.

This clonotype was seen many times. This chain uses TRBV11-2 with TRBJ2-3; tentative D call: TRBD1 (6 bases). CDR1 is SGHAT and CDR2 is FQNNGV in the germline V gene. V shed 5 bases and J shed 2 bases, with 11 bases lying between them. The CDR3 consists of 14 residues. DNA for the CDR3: TGTGCCAGCAGCCTAGGACAGAACACAGATACGCAGTATTTT. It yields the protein CASSLGQNTDTQYF.

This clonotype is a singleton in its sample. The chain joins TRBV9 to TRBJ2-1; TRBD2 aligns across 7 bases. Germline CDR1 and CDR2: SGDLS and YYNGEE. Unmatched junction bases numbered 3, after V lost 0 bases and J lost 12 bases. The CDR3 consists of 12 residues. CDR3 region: CASSVAGGGQFF. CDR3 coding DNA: TGTGCCAGCAGCGTAGCCGGCGGGGGGCAGTTCTTC.

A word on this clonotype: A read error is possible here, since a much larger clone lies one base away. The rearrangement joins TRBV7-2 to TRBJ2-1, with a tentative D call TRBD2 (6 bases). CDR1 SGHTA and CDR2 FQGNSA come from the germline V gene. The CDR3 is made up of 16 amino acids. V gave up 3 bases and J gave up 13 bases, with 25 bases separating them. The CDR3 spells CASSLGPGRGGETQFF. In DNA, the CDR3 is TGTGCCAGCAGCTTGGGCCCTGGTCGGGGCGGGGAGACCCAGTTCTTC.

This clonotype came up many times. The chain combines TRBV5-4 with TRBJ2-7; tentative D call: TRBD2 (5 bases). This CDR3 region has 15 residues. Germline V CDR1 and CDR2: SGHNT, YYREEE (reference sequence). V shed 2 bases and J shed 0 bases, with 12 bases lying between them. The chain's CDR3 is CASSLDYSSSYEQYF. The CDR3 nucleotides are TGTGCCAGCAGCTTAGACTACTCAAGCTCCTACGAGCAGTACTTC.

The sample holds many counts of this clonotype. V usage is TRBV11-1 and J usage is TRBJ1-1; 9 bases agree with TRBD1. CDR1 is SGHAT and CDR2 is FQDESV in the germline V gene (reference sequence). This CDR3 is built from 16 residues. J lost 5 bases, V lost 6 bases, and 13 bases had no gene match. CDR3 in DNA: TGTGCCAGCAGGAGACTAAAACAGGGGGCGGATACTGAAGCTTTCTTT. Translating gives CASRRLKQGADTEAFF.

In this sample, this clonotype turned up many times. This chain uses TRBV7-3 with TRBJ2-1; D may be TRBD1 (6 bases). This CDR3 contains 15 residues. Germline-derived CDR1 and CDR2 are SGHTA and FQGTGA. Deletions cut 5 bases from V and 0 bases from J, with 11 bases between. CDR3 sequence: CASSPGHNSYNEQFF. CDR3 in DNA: TGTGCCAGCAGCCCGGGACACAACTCCTACAATGAGCAGTTCTTC.

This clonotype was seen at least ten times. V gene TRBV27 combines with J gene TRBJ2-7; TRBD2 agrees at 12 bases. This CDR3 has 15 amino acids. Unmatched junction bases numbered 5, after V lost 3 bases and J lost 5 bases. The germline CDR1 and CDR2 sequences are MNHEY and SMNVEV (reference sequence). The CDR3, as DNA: TGTGCCAGCAGTTTGCTAGCGGGGGGGCCCCACGAGCAGTACTTC. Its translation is CASSLLAGGPHEQYF.

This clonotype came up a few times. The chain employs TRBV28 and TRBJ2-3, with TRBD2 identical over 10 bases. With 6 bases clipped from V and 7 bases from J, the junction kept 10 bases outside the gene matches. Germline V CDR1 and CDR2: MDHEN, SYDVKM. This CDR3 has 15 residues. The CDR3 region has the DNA TGTGCCAGCAGAACATCTAGCGGGAGCTTGAATACGCAGTATTTT. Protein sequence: CASRTSSGSLNTQYF.

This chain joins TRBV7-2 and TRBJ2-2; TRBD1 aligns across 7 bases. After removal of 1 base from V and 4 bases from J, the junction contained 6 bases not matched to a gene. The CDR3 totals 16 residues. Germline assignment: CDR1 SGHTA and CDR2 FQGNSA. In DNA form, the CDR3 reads TGTGCCAGCAGCTTAGGGGCCCAGGGGGTCACCGGGGAGCTGTTTTTT. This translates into CASSLGAQGVTGELFF.

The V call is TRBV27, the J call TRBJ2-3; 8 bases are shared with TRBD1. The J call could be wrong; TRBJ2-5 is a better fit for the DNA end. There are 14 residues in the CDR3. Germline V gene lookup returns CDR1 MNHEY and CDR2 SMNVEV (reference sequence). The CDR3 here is CASSLIGQGKTQYF. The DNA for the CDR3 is TGTGCCAGCAGTTTAATCGGACAGGGAAAGACCCAGTACTTC.

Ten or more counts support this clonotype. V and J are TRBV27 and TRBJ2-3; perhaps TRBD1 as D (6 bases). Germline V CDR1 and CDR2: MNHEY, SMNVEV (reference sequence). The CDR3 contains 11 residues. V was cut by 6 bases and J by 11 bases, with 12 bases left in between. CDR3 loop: CASSSPGQQYF. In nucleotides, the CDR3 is TGTGCCAGCAGCTCACCGGGACAGCAGTATTTT.

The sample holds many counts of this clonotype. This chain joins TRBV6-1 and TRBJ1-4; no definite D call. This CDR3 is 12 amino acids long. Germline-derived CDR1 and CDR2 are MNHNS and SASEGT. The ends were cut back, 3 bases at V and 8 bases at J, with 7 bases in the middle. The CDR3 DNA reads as TGTGCCAGCAGTGACTACATCGAAAAACTGTTTTTT. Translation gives CASSDYIEKLFF.

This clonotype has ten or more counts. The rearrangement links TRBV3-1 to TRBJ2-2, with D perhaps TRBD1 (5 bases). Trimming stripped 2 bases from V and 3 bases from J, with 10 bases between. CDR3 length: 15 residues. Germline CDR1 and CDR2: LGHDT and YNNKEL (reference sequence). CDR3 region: CASSQSWGYTGELFF. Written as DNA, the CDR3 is TGTGCCAGCAGCCAAAGTTGGGGCTACACCGGGGAGCTGTTTTTT.

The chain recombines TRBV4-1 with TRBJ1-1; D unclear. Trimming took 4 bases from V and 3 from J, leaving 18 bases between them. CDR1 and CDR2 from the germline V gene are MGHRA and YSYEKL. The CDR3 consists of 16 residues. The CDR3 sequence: CASSRPKSRLYTEAFF. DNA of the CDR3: TGCGCCAGCAGCCGCCCAAAGAGCAGGCTCTACACTGAAGCTTTCTTT.

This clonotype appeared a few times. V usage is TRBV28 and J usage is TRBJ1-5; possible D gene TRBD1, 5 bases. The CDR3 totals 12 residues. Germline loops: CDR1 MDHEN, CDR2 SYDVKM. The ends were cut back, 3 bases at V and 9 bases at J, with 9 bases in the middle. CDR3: CASSFPDRPQHF. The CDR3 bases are TGTGCCAGCAGTTTCCCCGACAGGCCCCAGCATTTT.

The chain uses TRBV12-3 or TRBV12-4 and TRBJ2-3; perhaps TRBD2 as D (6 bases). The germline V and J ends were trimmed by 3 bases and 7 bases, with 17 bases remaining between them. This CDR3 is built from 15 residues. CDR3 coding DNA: TGTGCCAGCAGTTTCGGGAGTAACCGAATCAATACGCAGTATTTT. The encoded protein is CASSFGSNRINTQYF.

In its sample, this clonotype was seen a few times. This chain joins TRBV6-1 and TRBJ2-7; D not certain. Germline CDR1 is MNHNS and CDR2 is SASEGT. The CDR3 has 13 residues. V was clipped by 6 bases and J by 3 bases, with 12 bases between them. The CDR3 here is CASRNSPHYEQYF. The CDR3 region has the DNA TGTGCCAGCAGAAACAGCCCCCACTACGAGCAGTACTTC.

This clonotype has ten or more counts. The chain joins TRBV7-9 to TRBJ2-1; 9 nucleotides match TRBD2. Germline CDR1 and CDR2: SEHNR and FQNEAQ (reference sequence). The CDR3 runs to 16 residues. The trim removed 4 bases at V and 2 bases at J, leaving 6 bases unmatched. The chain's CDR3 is CASSSIAGAPYNEQFF. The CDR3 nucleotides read TGTGCCAGCAGCTCGATAGCGGGGGCGCCCTACAATGAGCAGTTCTTC. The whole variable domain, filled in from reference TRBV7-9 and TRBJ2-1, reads DTGVSQNPRHKITKRGQNVTFRCDPISEHNRLYWYRQTLGQGPEFLTYFQNEAQLEKSRLLSDRFSAERPKGSFSTLEIQRTEQGDSAMYLCASSSIAGAPYNEQFFGPGTRLTVL.

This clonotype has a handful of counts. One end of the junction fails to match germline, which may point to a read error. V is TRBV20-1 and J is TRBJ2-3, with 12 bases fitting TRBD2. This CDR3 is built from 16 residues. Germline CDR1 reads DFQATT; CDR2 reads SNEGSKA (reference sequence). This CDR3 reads CSARGLAGYSTDTQYF. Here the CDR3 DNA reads TGCAGTGCGAGAGGACTAGCGGGGTATAGCACAGATACGCAGTATTTT.

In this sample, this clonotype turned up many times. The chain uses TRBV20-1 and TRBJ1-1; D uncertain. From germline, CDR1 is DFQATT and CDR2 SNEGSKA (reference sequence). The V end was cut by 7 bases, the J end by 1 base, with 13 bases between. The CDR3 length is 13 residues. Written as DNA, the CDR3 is TGCAGTGTTCCCAGGCGGGGGAACACTGAAGCTTTCTTT. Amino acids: CSVPRRGNTEAFF.